The subject of this entry is one TCR beta chain. Its antigen remains unidentified. Qualities for individual bases were not recorded, and no much larger clone is one base off. Inclusive of the bounding cysteine and phenylalanine, the CDR3 is 17 residues long. Only CDR3 DNA is held: 51 bases, read in frame from base 1. Ends trimmed: V by 5 bases, J by 0 bases; bases unmatched to a gene: 8. CDR1 SGHTA and CDR2 FQGTGA are derived from the germline V gene. This entry is derived from a study of blood T cell repertoires in COVID-19 (dated by TCRdb to about 2020). As for the study more broadly: Samples from collaborators originated in the United States, Italy and Spain and spanned both the acute and convalescent phases of COVID-19. The prospective study material was composed of cDNA or gDNA derived from T cells, B-cell-depleted T cells, or PBMCs. Subjects who had been exposed to COVID-19, were actively infected with it, or had recovered from it provided the deeply sampled blood TCRbeta repertoires that made up the dataset. The repertoires were released in a freely available public database intended as a resource for research on the immune response to SARS-CoV-2. The samples were drawn from the first 160 participants of the ongoing ImmuneRACE study and from roughly 1,300 subjects provided by 6 global collaborators. Nearly every sample came with metadata listing a de-identified subject ID, COVID-19 status, age in years and sex. Where HLA class I and class II types were available, the types were taken from metadata supplied by the sample provider, not from assay-based typing. What the research found in general, with its limitations: How much clinical and demographic metadata was included differed by source and by participant, and the metadata was provided uncurated.

TCRbeta CDR3 regions were amplified from genomic DNA by means of the immunoSEQ Assay, a bias-controlled multiplex PCR. The original methods were these. Nucleated cell counts per sample were estimated from amplification of reference gene primers within the assay. Sequence reads were collapsed and filtered to measure the absolute abundance of every unique TCRbeta CDR3 rearrangement. For each sample, productive Simpson clonality was calculated by taking the square root of Simpson's diversity index across productive rearrangements. TCRdb took over this immuneACCESS table, retaining in-frame rearrangements with V and J assigned. Such tables are incomplete; in checked studies, under half of the missing clones stem from an unresolved V gene, and the remainder is unexplained. V and J calls and clone size are those listed in that table; D and trimming were worked out from the DNA. This sample is represented by around 360,000 clones; around 87% of them were singletons. The ten largest clones add up to about 10% of the sample.

In Seattle, one collaborating source enrolled patients while the infection was active and tracked those patients longitudinally over the course of disease. Collaborating institutions collected whole blood in K2EDTA tubes following their own protocols. Collaborator samples were shipped for TCRbeta analysis as frozen whole blood, isolated PBMCs, or DNA extracted from either sample type. The rearranged chain carries TRBV7-3 and TRBJ2-2, with 8 bases matching TRBD1. The sequencing sample was made of peripheral blood. The receptor was derived from a woman aged 30 to 39 with COVID-19, enrolled during active disease. The nucleotides are TGTGCCAGCAGCCCCCACAGGGGGGTCGCGAACACCGGGGAGCTGTTTTTT. This encodes CASSPHRGVANTGELFF.